Listed below are T cell receptor beta chains from one sample, sequenced in a study of cytomegalovirus exposure and HLA in healthy donors. The repertoire was sequenced with immunoSEQ multiplex PCR; TCRdb's copy has only in-frame clones and lacks some. The sample records over 60,000 clones, over 60% being singletons. Sequencing input: PBMCs. The receptors were sampled from a woman between 25 and 40 years old in good health and CMV-seronegative. Both conserved end residues are part of each CDR3. The order of the fields is clone size, J gene, V gene, D gene, CDR3 DNA, CDR3 protein. A D gene is named only where the DNA matches it firmly. Clone size is not always given. Where it is, it says once, few, many or a class for expanded clones.

clone size: -
J gene: TRBJ2-3
V gene: TRBV5-6
D gene: TRBD2
CDR3 DNA: TGTGCCAGCAGCCACCCCTGGACTAGCGGCAGCACAGATACGCAGTATTTT
CDR3 protein: CASSHPWTSGSTDTQYF

clone size: -
J gene: TRBJ2-1
V gene: TRBV6-6
D gene: TRBD2
CDR3 DNA: TGTGCCAGCAGTTACGGGCGGGAGAAATACAATGAGCAGTTCTTC
CDR3 protein: CASSYGREKYNEQFF

clone size: -
J gene: TRBJ1-2
V gene: TRBV19
D gene: -
CDR3 DNA: TGTGCCAGTACCCCCAGGGTTTCGAACTATGGCTACACCTTC
CDR3 protein: CASTPRVSNYGYTF

clone size: -
J gene: TRBJ1-1
V gene: TRBV11-2
D gene: TRBD1
CDR3 DNA: TGTGCCAGCAGCGCAGAAGGGGGCCGTCGCACTGAAGCTTTCTTT
CDR3 protein: CASSAEGGRRTEAFF

clone size: -
J gene: TRBJ2-2
V gene: TRBV5-1
D gene: TRBD2
CDR3 DNA: TGCGCCAGCAGCTTGGCCGGGACTAGCGGGAACGTCGGCGGGGAGCTGTTTTTT
CDR3 protein: CASSLAGTSGNVGGELFF

clone size: -
J gene: TRBJ2-5
V gene: TRBV5-6
D gene: -
CDR3 DNA: TGTGCCAGCAGCTTGGGGGCGAACAGGGTCCAAGAGACCCAGTACTTC
CDR3 protein: CASSLGANRVQETQYF

clone size: -
J gene: TRBJ1-1
V gene: TRBV7-2
D gene: -
CDR3 DNA: TGTGCCAGCAGCTTAGGCCCGGGGGGCCGCACTGAAGCTTTCTTT
CDR3 protein: CASSLGPGGRTEAFF

clone size: once
J gene: TRBJ1-5
V gene: TRBV30
D gene: -
CDR3 DNA: TGTGCCTGGTGTAGGAGAGCAGATCAGCCCCAGCATTTT
CDR3 protein: CAWCRRADQPQHF

clone size: -
J gene: TRBJ1-2
V gene: TRBV10-1
D gene: TRBD1
CDR3 DNA: TGCGCCAGCAGTGACGGTCCCGGGACAGGGAGTGTCGGCTACACCTTC
CDR3 protein: CASSDGPGTGSVGYTF

clone size: once
J gene: TRBJ1-2
V gene: TRBV4-3
D gene: -
CDR3 DNA: TGCGCCAGCAGCCAAATTTTGCGACCCTCGGGTGGCTACACCTTC
CDR3 protein: CASSQILRPSGGYTF

clone size: -
J gene: TRBJ2-5
V gene: TRBV5-1
D gene: -
CDR3 DNA: TGCGCCAGCAGAGGAAGCGGACAAGAGACCCAGTACTTC
CDR3 protein: CASRGSGQETQYF

clone size: -
J gene: TRBJ1-1
V gene: TRBV11-2
D gene: -
CDR3 DNA: TGTGCCAGCAGCTTAGCCCGTGGAGCGAAACCCGAAGCTTTCTTT
CDR3 protein: CASSLARGAKPEAFF

clone size: -
J gene: TRBJ2-1
V gene: TRBV2
D gene: -
CDR3 DNA: TGTGCCAGCAGTGACCACGGACTTGGCCTAGGGAATGAGCAGTTCTTC
CDR3 protein: CASSDHGLGLGNEQFF

clone size: -
J gene: TRBJ2-7
V gene: TRBV6-4
D gene: -
CDR3 DNA: TGTGCCAGCAGTGTTAAAGGGGACGAGCAGTACTTC
CDR3 protein: CASSVKGDEQYF

clone size: -
J gene: TRBJ1-5
V gene: TRBV6-5
D gene: TRBD1
CDR3 DNA: TGTGCCAGCAGTACCCTGACAGGGGGCTATCAGCCCCAGCATTTT
CDR3 protein: CASSTLTGGYQPQHF

clone size: -
J gene: TRBJ2-3
V gene: TRBV7-9
D gene: TRBD2
CDR3 DNA: TGTGCCAGCAGCTCAGGACTAGCGGGAGTTGGAGATACGCAGTATTTT
CDR3 protein: CASSSGLAGVGDTQYF

clone size: -
J gene: TRBJ2-1
V gene: TRBV29-1
D gene: TRBD2
CDR3 DNA: TGCAGCGTGGGGACTAGCGGAACCGAGCAGTTCTTC
CDR3 protein: CSVGTSGTEQFF

clone size: -
J gene: TRBJ1-1
V gene: TRBV27
D gene: -
CDR3 DNA: TGTGCCAGCAGTTTTACGGTGAACACTGAAGCTTTCTTT
CDR3 protein: CASSFTVNTEAFF